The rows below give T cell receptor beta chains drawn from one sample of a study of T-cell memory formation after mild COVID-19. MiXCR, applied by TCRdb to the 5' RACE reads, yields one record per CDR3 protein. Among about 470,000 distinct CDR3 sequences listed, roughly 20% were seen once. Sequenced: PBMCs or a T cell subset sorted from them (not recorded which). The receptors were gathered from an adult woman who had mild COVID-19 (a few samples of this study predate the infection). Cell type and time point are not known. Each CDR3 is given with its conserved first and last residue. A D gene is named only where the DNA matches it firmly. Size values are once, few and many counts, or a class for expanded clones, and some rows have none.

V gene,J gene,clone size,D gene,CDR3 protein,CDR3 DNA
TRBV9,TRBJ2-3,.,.,CASSVATAGTTDTQYF,TGTGCCAGCAGCGTAGCTACGGCGGGGACCACAGATACGCAGTATTTT
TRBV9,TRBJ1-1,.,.,CASSVDGAGEAFF,TGTGCCAGCAGCGTAGATGGGGCGGGGGAAGCTTTCTTT
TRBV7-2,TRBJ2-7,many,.,CASSSSGTASGEQYF,TGTGCCAGCAGCTCTTCCGGGACGGCTTCGGGCGAGCAGTACTTC
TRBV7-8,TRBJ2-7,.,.,CASSLSEAGPYEQYF,TGTGCCAGCAGCTTATCTGAGGCTGGACCCTACGAGCAGTACTTC
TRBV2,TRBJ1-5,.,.,CASSAGEVQPQHF,TGTGCCAGCAGTGCGGGCGAAGTCCAGCCCCAGCATTTT
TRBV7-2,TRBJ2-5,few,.,CASSLHLSRETQYF,TGTGCCAGCAGCTTACACCTGAGTCGGGAGACCCAGTACTTC
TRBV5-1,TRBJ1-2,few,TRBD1,CASSLARQGDGYTF,TGCGCCAGCAGCTTGGCCAGACAGGGAGATGGCTACACCTTC
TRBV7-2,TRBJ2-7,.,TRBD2,CASSPTSGPGYEQYF,TGTGCCAGCAGCCCCACTAGCGGGCCGGGGTACGAGCAGTACTTC
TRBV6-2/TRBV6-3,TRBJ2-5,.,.,CASSYMAAQAETQYF,TGTGCCAGCAGTTACATGGCGGCCCAGGCGGAGACCCAGTACTTC
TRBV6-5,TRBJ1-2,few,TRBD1,CASSFKQGSGYTF,TGTGCCAGCAGTTTCAAACAGGGGAGCGGCTACACCTTC